This T cell receptor (beta chain) emerged from a study of T-cell reconstitution after alpha-beta-depleted transplantation in children. This clonotype is a singleton in its sample. What it binds is unknown. The study's findings and limits: For some patients, TCRbeta diversity was high at day 60 because of recipient T cells and thymic progenitors that survived. Once a year had passed after transplant, T-cell counts and diversity came mostly from newly produced T cells. Expanded clones from the graft, numbering several hundred, reportedly supplied alpha-beta T cells about two months after transplant.

Germline V CDR1 and CDR2: SGHDT, YYEEEE. V lost 3 bases, J lost 10 bases, and 10 bases stayed unmatched. The CDR3 length is 14 residues. TCRbeta library construction was performed incorporating unique molecular identifiers. TCRdb re-derived calls from the PCR reads in MiXCR, one entry per CDR3 protein. The repertoire holds about 580,000 distinct CDR3 sequences, about a quarter seen once, with about 35% in the top ten. The V and J genes are TRBV5-6 and TRBJ2-7, with 10 bases matching TRBD1. This clonotype was obtained from a boy younger than two with Wiskott-Aldrich syndrome, due to receive a stem cell transplant. Sequencing was performed on PBMCs, taken before TCRalphabeta/CD19-depleted stem cell transplant. CDR3 amino acids: CASSSPTGGTPQYF. CDR3 DNA: TGTGCCAGCAGCTCCCCGACAGGGGGCACCCCCCAGTACTTC. The full variable domain, completed using reference TRBV5-6 and TRBJ2-7, is DAGVTQSPTHLIKTRGQQVTLRCSPKSGHDTVSWYQQALGQGPQFIFQYYEEEERQRGNFPDRFSGHQFPNYSSELNVNALLLGDSALYLCASSSPTGGTPQYFGPGTRLTVT.